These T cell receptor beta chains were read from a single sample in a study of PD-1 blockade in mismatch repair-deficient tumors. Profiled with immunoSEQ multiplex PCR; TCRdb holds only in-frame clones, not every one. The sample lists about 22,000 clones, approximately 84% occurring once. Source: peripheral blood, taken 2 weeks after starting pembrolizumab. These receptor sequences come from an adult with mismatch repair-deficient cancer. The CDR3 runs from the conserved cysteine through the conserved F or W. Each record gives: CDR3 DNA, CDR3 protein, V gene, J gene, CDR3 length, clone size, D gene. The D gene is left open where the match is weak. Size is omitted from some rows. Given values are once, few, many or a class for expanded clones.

cdr3_nt: TGTGCCAGCAGCTTAAACAGGGGCGGCTACACCTTC; cdr3_aa: CASSLNRGGYTF; v_call: TRBV7-3; j_call: TRBJ1-2; cdr3_length: 12; clone_size: few; d_call: TRBD1
cdr3_nt: TGCGCCAGCAGCTTGGCCGGGAATGAGCAGTTCTTC; cdr3_aa: CASSLAGNEQFF; v_call: TRBV5-1; j_call: TRBJ2-1; cdr3_length: 12; clone_size: .; d_call: .
cdr3_nt: TGTGCCAGCAGCTTAGAGGTGGGGGGGGAGACCCAGTACTTC; cdr3_aa: CASSLEVGGETQYF; v_call: TRBV11-2; j_call: TRBJ2-5; cdr3_length: 14; clone_size: .; d_call: TRBD2
cdr3_nt: TGTGCCAGCAGCCACGGACGGCAAGAGACCCAGTACTTC; cdr3_aa: CASSHGRQETQYF; v_call: TRBV7-6; j_call: TRBJ2-5; cdr3_length: 13; clone_size: once; d_call: .
cdr3_nt: TGTGCCAGCCGTAGCGACAGGACAGGACTTGCCAAAAACATTCAGTACTTC; cdr3_aa: CASRSDRTGLAKNIQYF; v_call: TRBV28; j_call: TRBJ2-4; cdr3_length: 17; clone_size: .; d_call: TRBD1
cdr3_nt: TGCGCCAGCAGAGGGACAGGGAACAATCAGCCCCAGCATTTT; cdr3_aa: CASRGTGNNQPQHF; v_call: TRBV10-2; j_call: TRBJ1-5; cdr3_length: 14; clone_size: .; d_call: TRBD1
cdr3_nt: TGTGCCAGCAGCTTATTTTCGGGAGGAACAGATACGCAGTATTTT; cdr3_aa: CASSLFSGGTDTQYF; v_call: TRBV13; j_call: TRBJ2-3; cdr3_length: 15; clone_size: .; d_call: TRBD2
cdr3_nt: TGTGCCTGCCTACTAGCAGGGTCCGGGGAGCTGTTTTTT; cdr3_aa: CACLLAGSGELFF; v_call: TRBV30; j_call: TRBJ2-2; cdr3_length: 13; clone_size: .; d_call: .
cdr3_nt: TGTGCCTGGAGTGTTAAGGGGAATCAGCCCCAGCATTTT; cdr3_aa: CAWSVKGNQPQHF; v_call: TRBV30; j_call: TRBJ1-5; cdr3_length: 13; clone_size: .; d_call: .
cdr3_nt: TGTGCCAGCAGTTCAACCGCCTCTGGAAACACCATATATTTT; cdr3_aa: CASSSTASGNTIYF; v_call: TRBV28; j_call: TRBJ1-3; cdr3_length: 14; clone_size: once; d_call: .
cdr3_nt: TGTGCCAGCAGCTTATACAGGTCCGGAGCTTTCTTT; cdr3_aa: CASSLYRSGAFF; v_call: TRBV11-3; j_call: TRBJ1-1; cdr3_length: 12; clone_size: .; d_call: .
cdr3_nt: TGTGCCAGCAGTTCCAGTGCGGGACAGGGGGAAGATACGCAGTATTTT; cdr3_aa: CASSSSAGQGEDTQYF; v_call: TRBV28; j_call: TRBJ2-3; cdr3_length: 16; clone_size: .; d_call: TRBD1
cdr3_nt: TGTGCCACCAGCAGAGTTGTGAGACTAGCGGAGCCAAGCTCCTACAATGAGCAGTTCTTC; cdr3_aa: CATSRVVRLAEPSSYNEQFF; v_call: TRBV15; j_call: TRBJ2-1; cdr3_length: 20; clone_size: .; d_call: TRBD2
cdr3_nt: TGTGCCAGCTCACCACAGAGACAGGTAACCTACGAGCAGTACTTC; cdr3_aa: CASSPQRQVTYEQYF; v_call: TRBV18; j_call: TRBJ2-7; cdr3_length: 15; clone_size: once; d_call: .
cdr3_nt: TGCGCCAGCAGCCAAGATAGCGGGAGTGGGGCCAACGTCCTGACTTTC; cdr3_aa: CASSQDSGSGANVLTF; v_call: TRBV5-5; j_call: TRBJ2-6; cdr3_length: 16; clone_size: .; d_call: TRBD2
cdr3_nt: TGCGCCAGCAGTATCCTCCTAGCGGAACAAGAGACCCAGTACTTC; cdr3_aa: CASSILLAEQETQYF; v_call: TRBV10-2; j_call: TRBJ2-5; cdr3_length: 15; clone_size: .; d_call: TRBD2
cdr3_nt: TGTGCCAGCAGCTTGGCGACTAGCGTCTTCACCGGGGAGCTGTTTTTT; cdr3_aa: CASSLATSVFTGELFF; v_call: TRBV7-6; j_call: TRBJ2-2; cdr3_length: 16; clone_size: .; d_call: TRBD2
cdr3_nt: TGCGCCAGCAGCCAAGTGGGACTTATGGTCAATCAGCCCCAGCATTTT; cdr3_aa: CASSQVGLMVNQPQHF; v_call: TRBV4-1; j_call: TRBJ1-5; cdr3_length: 16; clone_size: .; d_call: .
cdr3_nt: TGTGCCAGCAGCTTCCTAGCGGGAGGGCCCTCCTACGAGCAGTACTTC; cdr3_aa: CASSFLAGGPSYEQYF; v_call: TRBV7-2; j_call: TRBJ2-7; cdr3_length: 16; clone_size: .; d_call: TRBD2
cdr3_nt: TGTGCCAGTAGTCCGAGGGGACCACAGCAAGAGACCCAGTACTTC; cdr3_aa: CASSPRGPQQETQYF; v_call: TRBV19; j_call: TRBJ2-5; cdr3_length: 15; clone_size: .; d_call: .
cdr3_nt: TGTGCCACCAGCAGAGATAAGGGTCGGGGTGTCTATCACAATGAGCAGTTCTTC; cdr3_aa: CATSRDKGRGVYHNEQFF; v_call: TRBV15; j_call: TRBJ2-1; cdr3_length: 18; clone_size: .; d_call: .
cdr3_nt: TGTGCCAGCTCGGGCACCACAGGGAACCAAGAGACCCAGTACTTC; cdr3_aa: CASSGTTGNQETQYF; v_call: TRBV18; j_call: TRBJ2-5; cdr3_length: 15; clone_size: .; d_call: .